This T cell receptor beta chain comes out of a study of Graves' ophthalmopathy and Graves' hyperthyroidism. Trimming cost V 0 bases and J 2 bases, with 11 bases left between them. CDR3 length equals 14 residues. Germline CDR1 is DFQATT and CDR2 is SNEGSKA (reference sequence). This clonotype appeared many times. From RNA, the CDR3 regions of TCR beta chains were amplified and sequenced. The authors performed first-round RT-PCR with HTBI primers and then a second-round multiplex PCR. TCRdb re-called the multiplex PCR reads through MiXCR, storing one row per CDR3 protein. This table holds around 400,000 distinct CDR3 sequences, roughly 21% found once.

Sequencing used peripheral blood. J is TRBJ2-7 and V is TRBV20-1; D might be TRBD1 (6 bases). This clonotype was sampled from a woman in her late teens or twenties with stable Graves' hyperthyroidism. The CDR3: CSARELAGAYEQYF. The DNA for the CDR3 is TGCAGTGCTAGAGAGTTAGCAGGGGCCTACGAGCAGTACTTC.